The sequence of this T cell receptor (beta chain) was determined in a study of shared clonotypes between healthy human individuals. Naive-designated CD8 cells lacked CD45RO, were positively enriched for CCR7, and omitted terminally differentiated effector memory CD45RA+ cells. The study drew its donors from healthy HIV-negative adults without recent acute infections or vaccinations. Repertoires were generated with immunoSEQ multiplex PCR, while TCRdb's copy carries only in-frame clones and drops some. The sample gives around 1.9 million clones, over 85% of which show up once; around 1.8% is in the top ten. There are 12 residues in the CDR3. From germline, CDR1 is MNHGY and CDR2 SAAAGT. Trimming left V 8 bases short and J 2 bases short, with 8 bases between.

Sequenced: naive CD8+ T cells from PBMCs. V gene TRBV6-8 combines with J gene TRBJ2-3; the D gene is possibly TRBD2 (5 bases). The sequence came from a man younger than 35 in good health. Some clones in this sample may be carry-over from other donors' samples. CDR3: CASVGNTDTQYF. Written as DNA, the CDR3 is TGTGCCAGCGTCGGGAACACAGATACGCAGTATTTT.